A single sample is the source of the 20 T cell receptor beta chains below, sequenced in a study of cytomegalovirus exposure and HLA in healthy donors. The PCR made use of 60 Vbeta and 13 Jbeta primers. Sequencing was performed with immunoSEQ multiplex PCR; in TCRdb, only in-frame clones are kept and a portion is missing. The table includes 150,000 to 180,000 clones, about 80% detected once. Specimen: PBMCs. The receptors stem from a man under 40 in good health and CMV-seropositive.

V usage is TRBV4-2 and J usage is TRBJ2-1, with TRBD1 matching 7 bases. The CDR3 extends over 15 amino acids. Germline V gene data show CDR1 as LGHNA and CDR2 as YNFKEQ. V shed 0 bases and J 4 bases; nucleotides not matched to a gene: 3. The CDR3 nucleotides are TGTGCCAGCAGCCAAGACAGGGGGATGTACAATGAGCAGTTCTTC. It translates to CASSQDRGMYNEQFF.

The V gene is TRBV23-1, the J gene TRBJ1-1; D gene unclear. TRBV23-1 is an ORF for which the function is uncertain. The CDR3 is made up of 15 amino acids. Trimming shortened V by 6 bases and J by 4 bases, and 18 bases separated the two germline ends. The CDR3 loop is CASSPRAGVGTEAFF. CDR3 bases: TGCGCCAGCAGCCCTCGGGCCGGGGTGGGCACTGAAGCTTTCTTT.

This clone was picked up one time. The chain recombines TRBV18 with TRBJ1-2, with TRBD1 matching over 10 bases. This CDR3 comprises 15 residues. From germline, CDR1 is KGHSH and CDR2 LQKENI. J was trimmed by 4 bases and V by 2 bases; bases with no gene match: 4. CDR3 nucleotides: TGTGCCAGCTCACCAAGACAGGGGGCGGGCTATGGCTACACCTTC. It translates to CASSPRQGAGYGYTF. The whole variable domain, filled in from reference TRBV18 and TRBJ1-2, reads NAGVMQNPRHLVRRRGQEARLRCSPMKGHSHVYWYRQLPEEGLKFMVYLQKENIIDESGMPKERFSAEFPKEGPSILRIQQVVRGDSAAYFCASSPRQGAGYGYTFGSGTRLTVV.

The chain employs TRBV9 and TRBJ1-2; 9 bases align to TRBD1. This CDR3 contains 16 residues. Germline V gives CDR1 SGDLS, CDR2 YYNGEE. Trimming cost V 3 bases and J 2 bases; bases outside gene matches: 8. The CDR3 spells CASSAYRTGENYGYTF. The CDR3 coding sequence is TGTGCCAGCAGCGCCTACAGGACAGGGGAAAACTATGGCTACACCTTC.

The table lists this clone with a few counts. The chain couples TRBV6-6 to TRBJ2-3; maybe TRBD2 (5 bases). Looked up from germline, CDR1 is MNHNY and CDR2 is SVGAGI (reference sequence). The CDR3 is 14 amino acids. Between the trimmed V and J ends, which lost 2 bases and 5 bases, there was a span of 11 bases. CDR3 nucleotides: TGTGCCAGCAGTTACACTAGAATCGGAGATACGCAGTATTTT. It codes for CASSYTRIGDTQYF.

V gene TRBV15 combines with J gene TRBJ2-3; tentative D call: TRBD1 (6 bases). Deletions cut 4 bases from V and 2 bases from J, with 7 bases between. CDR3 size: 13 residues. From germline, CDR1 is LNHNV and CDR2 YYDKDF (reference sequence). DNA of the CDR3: TGTGCCACCAGCAAGGGGGACACAGATACGCAGTATTTT. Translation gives CATSKGDTDTQYF. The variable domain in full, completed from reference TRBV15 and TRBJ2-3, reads DAMVIQNPRYQVTQFGKPVTLSCSQTLNHNVMYWYQQKSSQAPKLLFHYYDKDFNNEADTPDNFQSRRPNTSFCFLDIRSPGLGDTAMYLCATSKGDTDTQYFGPGTRLTVL.

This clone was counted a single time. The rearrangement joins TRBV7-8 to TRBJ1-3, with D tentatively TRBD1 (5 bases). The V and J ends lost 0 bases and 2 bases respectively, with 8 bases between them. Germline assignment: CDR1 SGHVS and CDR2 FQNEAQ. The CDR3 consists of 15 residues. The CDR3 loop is CASSLALGPGNTIYF. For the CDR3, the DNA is TGTGCCAGCAGCTTAGCGCTGGGGCCTGGAAACACCATATATTTT.

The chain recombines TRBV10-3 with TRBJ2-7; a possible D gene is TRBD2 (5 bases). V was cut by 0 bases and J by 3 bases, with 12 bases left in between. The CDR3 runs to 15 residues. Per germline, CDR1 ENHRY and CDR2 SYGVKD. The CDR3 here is CAISESSGRDYEQYF. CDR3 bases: TGTGCCATCAGTGAGTCCAGCGGTCGAGACTACGAGCAGTACTTC.

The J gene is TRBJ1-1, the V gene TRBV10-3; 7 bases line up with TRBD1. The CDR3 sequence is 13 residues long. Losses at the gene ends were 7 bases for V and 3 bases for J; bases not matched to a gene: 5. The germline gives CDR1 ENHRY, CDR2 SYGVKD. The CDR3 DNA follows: TGTGCCATCAACAGGGGCCGGGACACTGAAGCTTTCTTT. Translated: CAINRGRDTEAFF.

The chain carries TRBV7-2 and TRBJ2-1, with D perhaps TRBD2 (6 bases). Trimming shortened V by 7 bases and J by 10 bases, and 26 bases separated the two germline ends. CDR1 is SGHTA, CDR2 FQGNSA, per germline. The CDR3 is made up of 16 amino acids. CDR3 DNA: TGTGCCAGCACCCCCCCAAACCGTCAGCGGGCCCAGGAGCAGTTCTTC. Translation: CASTPPNRQRAQEQFF. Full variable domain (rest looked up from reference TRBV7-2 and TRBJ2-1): GAGVSQSPSNKVTEKGKDVELRCDPISGHTALYWYRQSLGQGLEFLIYFQGNSAPDKSGLPSDRFSAERTGGSVSTLTIQRTQQEDSAVYLCASTPPNRQRAQEQFFGPGTRLTVL.

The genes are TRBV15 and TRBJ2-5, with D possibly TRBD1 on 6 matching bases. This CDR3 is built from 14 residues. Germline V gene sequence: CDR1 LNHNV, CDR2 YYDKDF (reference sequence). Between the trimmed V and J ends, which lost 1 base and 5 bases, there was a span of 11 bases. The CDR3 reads CATSRVQGRETQYF. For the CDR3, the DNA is TGTGCCACCAGCAGAGTGCAGGGGCGGGAGACCCAGTACTTC. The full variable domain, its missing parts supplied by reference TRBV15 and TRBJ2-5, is DAMVIQNPRYQVTQFGKPVTLSCSQTLNHNVMYWYQQKSSQAPKLLFHYYDKDFNNEADTPDNFQSRRPNTSFCFLDIRSPGLGDTAMYLCATSRVQGRETQYFGPGTRLLVL.

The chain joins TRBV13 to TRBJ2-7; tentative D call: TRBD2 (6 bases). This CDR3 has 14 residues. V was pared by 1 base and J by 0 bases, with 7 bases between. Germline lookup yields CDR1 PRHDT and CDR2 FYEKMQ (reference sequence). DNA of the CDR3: TGTGCCAGCAGCTTAGCGGGAGTCTCCTACGAGCAGTACTTC. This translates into CASSLAGVSYEQYF. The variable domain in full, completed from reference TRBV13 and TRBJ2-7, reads AAGVIQSPRHLIKEKRETATLKCYPIPRHDTVYWYQQGPGQDPQFLISFYEKMQSDKGSIPDRFSAQQFSDYHSELNMSSLELGDSALYFCASSLAGVSYEQYFGPGTRLTVT.

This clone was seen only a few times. Here the CDR3 reads CASSLLPGDNEQFF. The CDR3 DNA follows: TGCGCCAGCAGCTTGTTACCAGGGGACAATGAGCAGTTCTTC. The chain recombines TRBV5-1 with TRBJ2-1, with a weak D call TRBD1 (6 bases). The germline V gene encodes CDR1 SGHRS and CDR2 YFSETQ. The CDR3 covers 14 residues. V lost 1 base, J lost 5 bases, and 10 bases lay in between.

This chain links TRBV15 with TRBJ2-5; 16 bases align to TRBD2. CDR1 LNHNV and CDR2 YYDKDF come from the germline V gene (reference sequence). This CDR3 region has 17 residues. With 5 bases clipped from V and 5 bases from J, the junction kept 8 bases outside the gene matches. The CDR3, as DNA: TGTGCCACCAGCCGAACCGGGACTAGCGGGAGGGCCGAGACCCAGTACTTC. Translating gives CATSRTGTSGRAETQYF.

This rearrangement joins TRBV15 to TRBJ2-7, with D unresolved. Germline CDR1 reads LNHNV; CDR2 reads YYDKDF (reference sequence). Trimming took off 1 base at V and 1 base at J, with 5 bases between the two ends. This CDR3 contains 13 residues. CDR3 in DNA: TGTGCCACCAGCAGAGGTGAGTCCTACGAGCAGTACTTC. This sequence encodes CATSRGESYEQYF.

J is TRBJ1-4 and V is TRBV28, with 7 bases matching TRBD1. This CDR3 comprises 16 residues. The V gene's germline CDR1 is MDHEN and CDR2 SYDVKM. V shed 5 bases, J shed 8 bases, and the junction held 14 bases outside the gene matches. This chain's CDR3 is CASSPLGEGAKEKLFF. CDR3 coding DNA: TGTGCCAGCAGTCCCCTGGGTGAGGGGGCAAAGGAAAAACTGTTTTTT. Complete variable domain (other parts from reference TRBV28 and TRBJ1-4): DVKVTQSSRYLVKRTGEKVFLECVQDMDHENMFWYRQDPGLGLRLIYFSYDVKMKEKGDIPEGYSVSREKKERFSLILESASTNQTSMYLCASSPLGEGAKEKLFFGSGTQLSVL.

CDR3 bases: TGTGCCAGCAGCACCCAAAGTGAGGGACAGCGAGACGATGAGCAGTTCTTC. Encoded protein: CASSTQSEGQRDDEQFF. V usage is TRBV27 and J usage is TRBJ2-1, with 7 bases lining up with TRBD1. Trimming at V came to 6 bases and at J to 8 bases, leaving 19 bases not matched to a gene. Germline CDR1 is MNHEY and CDR2 is SMNVEV (reference sequence). This CDR3 is 17 amino acids long.

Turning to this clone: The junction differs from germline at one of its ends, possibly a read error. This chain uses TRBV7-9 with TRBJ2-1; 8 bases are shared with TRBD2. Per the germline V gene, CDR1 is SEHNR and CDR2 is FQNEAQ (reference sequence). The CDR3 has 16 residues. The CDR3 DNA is TGTTCCAGCAGCTTAGGTGCACTAGCGGCGTTCAATGAGCAGTTCTTC. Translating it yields CSSSLGALAAFNEQFF.

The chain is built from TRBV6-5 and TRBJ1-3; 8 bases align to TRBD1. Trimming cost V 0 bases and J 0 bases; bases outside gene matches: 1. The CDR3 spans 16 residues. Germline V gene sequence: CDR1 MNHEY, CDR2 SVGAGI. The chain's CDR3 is CASSYSTGGSGNTIYF. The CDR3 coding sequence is TGTGCCAGCAGTTACTCCACAGGGGGCTCTGGAAACACCATATATTTT.

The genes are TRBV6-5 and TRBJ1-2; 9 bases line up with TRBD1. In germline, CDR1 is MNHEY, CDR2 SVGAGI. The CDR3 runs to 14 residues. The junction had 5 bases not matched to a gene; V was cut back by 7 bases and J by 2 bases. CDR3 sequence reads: CASNGQGPNYGYTF. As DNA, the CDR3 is TGTGCCAGCAACGGACAGGGGCCCAACTATGGCTACACCTTC.